The 10 T cell receptor beta chains presented below share a single source sample, sequenced in a study of PD-L1 blockade in urothelial cancer. Time point meaning: pretreatment peripheral blood. Libraries were prepared by immunoSEQ multiplex PCR; TCRdb keeps only in-frame clonotypes and omits some of them. The table lists 60,000 to 65,000 clones, about 86% of them singletons. The material was PBMCs, obtained around atezolizumab (anti-PD-L1) treatment. These receptors all stem from a man between 70 and 80 years old with urothelial cancer.

This sequence joins TRBV7-9 and TRBJ2-7, with TRBD1 identical over 7 bases. In germline, CDR1 is SEHNR, CDR2 FQNEAQ (reference sequence). J was trimmed by 7 bases and V by 7 bases; bases with no gene match: 19. The length of the CDR3 is 16 residues. This CDR3 reads CASTPTTGHISQEQYF. The CDR3 nucleotides read TGTGCCAGCACCCCCACGACAGGGCATATCTCGCAAGAGCAGTACTTC.

The chain is built from TRBV19 and TRBJ1-1, with a tentative D call TRBD1 (6 bases). Germline-derived CDR1 and CDR2 are LNHDA and SQIVND (reference sequence). The CDR3 covers 16 residues. Trimming took off 3 bases at V and 2 bases at J, with 16 bases between the two ends. The chain's CDR3 is CASSMLLQGINTEAFF. The DNA of the CDR3 is TGTGCCAGTAGTATGCTCTTACAGGGAATTAACACTGAAGCTTTCTTT. The full variable domain, its missing parts supplied by reference TRBV19 and TRBJ1-1, is DGGITQSPKYLFRKEGQNVTLSCEQNLNHDAMYWYRQDPGQGLRLIYYSQIVNDFQKGDIAEGYSVSREKKESFPLTVTSAQKNPTAFYLCASSMLLQGINTEAFFGQGTRLTVV.

CDR3 sequence reads: CASSLELTSGRRNEQFF. Written as DNA, the CDR3 is TGTGCCAGCAGCTTGGAGCTGACTAGCGGGAGGAGGAATGAGCAGTTCTTC. The chain links TRBV7-9 to TRBJ2-1; 13 bases agree with TRBD2. CDR3 size: 17 residues. V lost 3 bases, J lost 7 bases, and 9 bases stayed unmatched. The germline V gene encodes CDR1 SEHNR and CDR2 FQNEAQ (reference sequence).

The gene calls are TRBV11-3 and TRBJ2-1; TRBD2 matches 12 bases. V dropped 5 bases and J dropped 5; count of bases not matched to a gene: 1. The CDR3 is 14 amino acids. Germline V gene data show CDR1 as SGHNT and CDR2 as YENEEA. The DNA for the CDR3 is TGTGCCAGCAGCCGGACTAGCGGGAACAATGAGCAGTTCTTC. The encoded protein is CASSRTSGNNEQFF.

This chain links TRBV30 with TRBJ1-2, with a possible D match to TRBD1 (5 bases). Germline lookup yields CDR1 GTSNPN and CDR2 SVGIG (reference sequence). The CDR3 loop spans 15 amino acids. V lost 3 bases and J lost 4, with 18 bases in between. The CDR3 here is CAWSSQTPQGYGYTF. CDR3 DNA: TGTGCCTGGAGCAGCCAAACGCCTCAGGGCTATGGCTACACCTTC.

The V call is TRBV28, the J call TRBJ1-1; D is perhaps TRBD1 (5 bases). The CDR3 runs to 14 residues. Per germline, CDR1 MDHEN and CDR2 SYDVKM. Trimming removed 5 bases at V and 4 bases at J, with 14 bases between. CDR3 region: CASSRVRVGTEAFF. CDR3 bases: TGTGCCAGCAGTCGAGTCAGGGTGGGCACTGAAGCTTTCTTT.

The chain employs TRBV6-6 and TRBJ2-2; D is uncertain. The germline CDR1 and CDR2 sequences are MNHNY and SVGAGI (reference sequence). The V and J ends lost 3 bases and 1 base respectively, with 12 bases between them. CDR3 size: 16 residues. The CDR3 loop reads CASSYLLTGNTGELFF. DNA of the CDR3: TGTGCCAGCAGTTATCTCCTGACTGGGAACACCGGGGAGCTGTTTTTT.

The V and J genes are TRBV7-9 and TRBJ2-5, with TRBD1 matching over 8 bases. This CDR3 is 14 amino acids long. Germline loops: CDR1 SEHNR, CDR2 FQNEAQ (reference sequence). V lost 5 bases, J lost 5 bases, and 7 bases stayed unmatched. In DNA, the CDR3 is TGTGCCAGCAGCCACGACAGGGGATCGGAGACCCAGTACTTC. The encoded protein is CASSHDRGSETQYF.

This chain joins TRBV6-1 and TRBJ2-6, with D maybe TRBD2 (6 bases). The CDR3 contains 16 residues. The germline V gene has CDR1 MNHNS and CDR2 SASEGT. V shed 2 bases and J shed 0 bases, with 8 bases lying between them. The CDR3 region has the DNA TGTGCCAGCAGTGAAAACGGGGGCTCTGGGGCCAACGTCCTGACTTTC. Translated: CASSENGGSGANVLTF.

V and J are TRBV30 and TRBJ1-1; a weak D match, TRBD1 (5 bases). The CDR3 has 13 amino acids. Germline V CDR1 and CDR2: GTSNPN, SVGIG (reference sequence). Trimming stripped 2 bases from V and 4 bases from J, with 11 bases between. CDR3 sequence (DNA): TGTGCCTGGAGTAGGGGTTTGGGCACTGAAGCTTTCTTT. Amino acids: CAWSRGLGTEAFF.